The T cell receptor beta chain described here comes from a study of CD8 T cells in ankylosing spondylitis. J was trimmed by 4 bases and V by 3 bases; bases with no gene match: 14. The CDR3 is 17 residues long. Germline V gene data show CDR1 as LGHNA and CDR2 as YSLEER. TCRdb itself ran the 5' RACE reads through MiXCR, one entry per CDR3 protein. The sample holds approximately 260,000 distinct CDR3 sequences, 15% to 20% seen once. Study results and limitations: Some of the motif variants had earlier been found in reactive arthritis patients' fluid and blood. In ankylosing spondylitis patients, matched synovial fluid reportedly showed significant enrichment of disease-linked clones. Roughly eight highly homologous variants formed a TCR beta motif that appeared characteristic of ankylosing spondylitis blood.

To note about this clonotype: Its target is unknown.

The clonotype originates from a male donor with ankylosing spondylitis or in good health (not recorded which). The chain combines TRBV4-3 with TRBJ2-7; 8 nucleotides align to TRBD2. The sequencing sample was made of blood, either unsorted or a sorted T cell fraction (not recorded which). In DNA form, the CDR3 reads TGCGCCAGCAGCCACCGGCCGGTTGGTAGCGGGAAATACGAGCAGTACTTC. This sequence encodes CASSHRPVGSGKYEQYF.